The rows below give T cell receptor beta chains drawn from one sample of a study of blood T cells in healthy people across ages. Each CDR3 protein is one row after TCRdb ran MiXCR on the 5' RACE reads. Found here are 720,000 or so distinct CDR3 sequences, over 40% of them singletons; the top ten hold 30%. Sequencing input: blood. These receptors were taken from a man older than 75 in good health. CDR3s include the opening cysteine and the closing phenylalanine or tryptophan. A D gene is named only where the DNA matches it firmly. Clone size appears in some rows only: once, few, many, or a class for an expanded clone.

V gene	CDR3 length	J gene	clone size	D gene	CDR3 protein	CDR3 DNA
TRBV28	13	TRBJ2-6	few	NA	CASGWSGANVLTF	TGTGCCAGCGGCTGGTCTGGGGCCAACGTCCTGACTTTC
TRBV29-1	14	TRBJ2-5	many	NA	CSVTGGRGQETQYF	TGCAGCGTTACGGGGGGCCGAGGGCAAGAGACCCAGTACTTC
TRBV20-1	14	TRBJ2-2	few	NA	CSARLPGTSGELFF	TGCAGTGCTAGGCTCCCAGGGACGAGTGGGGAGCTGTTTTTT
TRBV12-3/TRBV12-4	16	TRBJ2-1	few	NA	CASRSSLGASYNEQFF	TGTGCCAGCAGATCCTCCCTCGGGGCGTCTTACAATGAGCAGTTCTTC
TRBV28	11	TRBJ1-2	NA	NA	CASSLWYGYTF	TGTGCCAGCAGTTTATGGTATGGCTACACCTTC
TRBV28	13	TRBJ1-4	NA	NA	CASNSAGDEKLFF	TGTGCCAGCAATTCGGCAGGGGACGAAAAACTGTTTTTT
TRBV28	12	TRBJ2-1	NA	NA	CASTEKYNEQFF	TGTGCCAGCACCGAGAAGTACAATGAGCAGTTCTTC
TRBV27	17	TRBJ2-1	NA	TRBD2	CASSPHPGLAGEYEQFF	TGCGCCAGCAGTCCCCACCCGGGACTAGCGGGGGAATATGAGCAGTTCTTC
TRBV29-1	13	TRBJ1-1	NA	TRBD1	CSAAAQGASEAFF	TGCAGCGCCGCGGCGCAGGGGGCATCTGAAGCTTTCTTT
TRBV7-2	17	TRBJ2-2	NA	TRBD2	CASSLYGTSGVSGELFF	TGTGCCAGCAGCTTGTACGGGACTAGCGGGGTTTCCGGGGAGCTGTTTTTT
TRBV3-1	13	TRBJ1-2	NA	NA	CASSQGPIYGYTF	TGTGCCAGCAGCCAGGGCCCAATCTATGGCTACACCTTC
TRBV7-3	16	TRBJ2-5	few	NA	CASSLTGTVRKETQYF	TGTGCCAGCAGCTTAACTGGGACGGTCCGGAAAGAGACCCAGTACTTC
TRBV7-6	15	TRBJ2-5	NA	NA	CASSLTSASQETQYF	TGTGCCAGCAGCTTAACCTCAGCCAGCCAAGAGACCCAGTACTTC
TRBV20-1	14	TRBJ2-7	few	NA	CSAPLQGPLDEQYF	TGCAGTGCTCCACTCCAGGGGCCGCTGGACGAGCAGTACTTC
TRBV20-1	16	TRBJ2-3	few	TRBD2	CSARGTSGSGVDTQYF	TGCAGTGCTAGAGGGACTAGCGGGAGTGGTGTAGATACGCAGTATTTT
TRBV12-3/TRBV12-4	16	TRBJ1-5	NA	NA	CASSPPRFGGVQPQHF	TGTGCCAGCAGTCCCCCCCGGTTCGGGGGAGTTCAGCCCCAGCATTTT